These T cell receptor beta chains were read from a single sample in a study of T cells in Graves' hyperthyroidism and ophthalmopathy. One entry per CDR3 protein, called by TCRdb with MiXCR from the multiplex PCR reads. The profile shows 560,000 or so distinct CDR3 sequences, about half of them singletons. The sample consisted of peripheral blood or thyroid tissue (not recorded which). These receptors all come from a woman between 18 and 30 years old with Graves' hyperthyroidism. The conserved cysteine and the conserved F or W are not part of the CDR3 here. The listing skips clone size in some rows; elsewhere it reads once, few, many or a size class.

size: -; J: TRBJ1-6; V: TRBV7-9; CDR3: ASSLAYTSSYNSPLH
size: -; J: TRBJ1-6; V: TRBV29-1; CDR3: SLDPGHSPLH
size: -; J: TRBJ2-7; V: TRBV2; CDR3: ASSGTSEILVQQY
size: -; J: TRBJ1-5; V: TRBV15; CDR3: ATSRDGAHRNQPQH
size: few; J: TRBJ1-2; V: TRBV7-9; CDR3: ASSPRDRANYGYT
size: -; J: TRBJ1-2; V: TRBV7-8; CDR3: ASSSDRDPFGYT
size: many; J: TRBJ2-7; V: TRBV29-1; CDR3: SVSGTSGRTSYEQY
size: -; J: TRBJ2-3; V: TRBV20-1; CDR3: SAQGLAGSPVADTQY
size: -; J: TRBJ2-7; V: TRBV2; CDR3: ASSEALRGSGSYEQY
size: few; J: TRBJ1-2; V: TRBV9; CDR3: ASSVETGTDAGYT
size: many; J: TRBJ1-6; V: TRBV2; CDR3: ASNFNSPLH
size: -; J: TRBJ2-7; V: TRBV11-2; CDR3: ASTGVARREQY
size: -; J: TRBJ1-4; V: TRBV10-3; CDR3: AISETDNYATNEKLF
size: -; J: TRBJ2-7; V: TRBV10-3; CDR3: ASSYGTRPSEQY
size: many; J: TRBJ2-7; V: TRBV7-2; CDR3: ASSFLTGSEQY
size: many; J: TRBJ1-1; V: TRBV7-9; CDR3: ASSLGWGQGEAF
size: -; J: TRBJ1-1; V: TRBV25-1; CDR3: ASSYAGDNTEAF
size: -; J: TRBJ1-1; V: TRBV29-1; CDR3: SVDAQVLTEAF
size: -; J: TRBJ1-1; V: TRBV20-1; CDR3: SARVGLKNTEAF
size: -; J: TRBJ1-2; V: TRBV11-1; CDR3: ASSYGTGVFYGYT
size: -; J: TRBJ1-4; V: TRBV7-2; CDR3: ASSPGGTSSKLF
size: many; J: TRBJ2-7; V: TRBV15; CDR3: ATSRDSSPSYEQY